Below, 27 T cell receptor beta chains from the same sample are listed, as sequenced in a study of cytomegalovirus exposure and HLA in healthy donors. 60 Vbeta and 13 Jbeta primers were used in PCR. Some clones are missing from TCRdb's copy, which holds only in-frame ones; the method was immunoSEQ multiplex PCR. The sample lists roughly 140,000 clones, roughly 80% seen once, with 4.5% to 6.5% in the top ten. Material for sequencing was PBMCs. All receptors derive from a male donor in good health and CMV-seronegative.

The CDR3 DNA follows: TGTGCCAGCACCTGGGAGGGGATCGGAGAAAAACTGTTTTTT. Protein product: CASTWEGIGEKLFF. V usage is TRBV2 and J usage is TRBJ1-4, with TRBD1 as a possible D gene (5 bases). In germline, CDR1 is SNHLY, CDR2 FYNNEI. The CDR3 has 14 amino acids. V was trimmed by 7 bases and J by 8 bases, leaving 17 bases between them.

The rearrangement uses TRBV28 and TRBJ2-7; 9 nucleotides match TRBD1. The CDR3 contains 14 residues. Germline-derived CDR1 and CDR2 are MDHEN and SYDVKM. V shed 5 bases, J shed 3 bases, and the junction held 5 bases outside the gene matches. The CDR3 DNA sequence: TGTGCCAGCAGTCCAGGGACAGGGATCTACGAGCAGTACTTC. Translating gives CASSPGTGIYEQYF. Full variable domain (remainder filled in from reference TRBV28 and TRBJ2-7): DVKVTQSSRYLVKRTGEKVFLECVQDMDHENMFWYRQDPGLGLRLIYFSYDVKMKEKGDIPEGYSVSREKKERFSLILESASTNQTSMYLCASSPGTGIYEQYFGPGTRLTVT.

V is TRBV21-1 and J is TRBJ1-2. TRBV21-1 is given as a pseudogene. The CDR3 extends over 13 amino acids. CDR3 nucleotides: TGTGCCAGCAGCAAAACGGGAGGGTATGGCTACACCTTC. It specifies CASSKTGGYGYTF.

In regard to this clone: The sample holds other DNA sequences that translate to the same CDR3. CDR3 bases: TGCGCCAGCAGTGATAGTCAGCCCCAGCATTTT. Residues: CASSDSQPQHF. This chain connects TRBV10-1 to TRBJ1-5; no clear D gene. This CDR3 spans 11 amino acids. Trimming cost V 3 bases and J 6 bases, with 3 bases left between them. CDR1 WNHNN and CDR2 SYGVQD come from the germline V gene (reference sequence).

The CDR3 here is CASARGSYNSPLHF. DNA for the CDR3: TGTGCCAGCGCCCGGGGATCCTATAATTCACCCCTCCACTTT. The chain has TRBV9 and TRBJ1-6; D is ambiguous. The V end was cut by 7 bases, the J end by 1 base, with 9 bases between. This CDR3 is 14 amino acids long. Germline V CDR1 and CDR2: SGDLS, YYNGEE.

J is TRBJ1-5 and V is TRBV30; D might be TRBD1 (5 bases). Trimming took off 0 bases at V and 4 bases at J, with 10 bases between the two ends. The germline gives CDR1 GTSNPN, CDR2 SVGIG (reference sequence). This CDR3 is 14 amino acids long. DNA of the CDR3: TGTGCCTGGAGTGTACGGGGGGGGAATCAGCCCCAGCATTTT. The encoded protein is CAWSVRGGNQPQHF.

Regarding this clone: Other DNA sequences in the sample encode the same CDR3. The chain has TRBV10-3 and TRBJ1-1, with TRBD1 as a possible D gene (5 bases). The CDR3 length is 12 residues. Trimming removed 11 bases at V and 3 bases at J, with 13 bases between. Germline loops: CDR1 ENHRY, CDR2 SYGVKD. As DNA, the CDR3 is TGTGCCGTGCAGGGTTTGGACACTGAAGCTTTCTTT. This codes for CAVQGLDTEAFF.

The rearrangement links TRBV4-2 to TRBJ2-3, with 11 bases that match TRBD2. The CDR3 has 16 amino acids. Losses at the gene ends were 4 bases for V and 4 bases for J; bases not matched to a gene: 7. CDR1 is LGHNA, CDR2 YNFKEQ, per germline. The CDR3 loop reads CASSPRSGGAADTQYF. In DNA form, the CDR3 reads TGTGCCAGCAGCCCTCGTAGCGGGGGGGCTGCAGATACGCAGTATTTT.

The rearrangement joins TRBV7-9 to TRBJ2-7; 9 nucleotides line up with TRBD1. Germline V gene lookup returns CDR1 SEHNR and CDR2 FQNEAQ (reference sequence). Losses at the gene ends were 4 bases for V and 6 bases for J; bases not matched to a gene: 13. The CDR3 runs 16 residues. DNA of the CDR3: TGTGCCAGCAGCTCATCCTCCGGGACAGGGCTGACCGAGCAGTACTTC. This gives the protein CASSSSSGTGLTEQYF.

The chain uses TRBV18 and TRBJ1-2; 7 bases agree with TRBD1. Germline V gene data show CDR1 as KGHSH and CDR2 as LQKENI. CDR3 length equals 13 residues. V shed 3 bases and J 7 bases; nucleotides not matched to a gene: 5. CDR3 protein: CASSPGQAAGYTF. The DNA for the CDR3 is TGTGCCAGCTCACCCGGACAGGCCGCTGGCTACACCTTC.

This chain joins TRBV19 and TRBJ1-2; TRBD1 agrees at 9 bases. This CDR3 has 14 amino acids. Per germline, CDR1 LNHDA and CDR2 SQIVND (reference sequence). V gave up 4 bases and J gave up 7 bases; unmatched junction bases: 7. CDR3 in amino acids: CASSTRDRAGGYTF. The CDR3 DNA is TGTGCCAGTAGTACTAGGGACAGGGCCGGTGGCTACACCTTC.

Only one count was recorded for this clone. The chain combines TRBV2 with TRBJ1-2, with TRBD1 identical over 7 bases. V was clipped by 6 bases and J by 1 base; unmatched bases: 8. The V gene's germline CDR1 is SNHLY and CDR2 FYNNEI. The CDR3 sequence is 15 residues long. The CDR3 region has the DNA TGTGCCAGCAGGATCGGGACAGCGTTTAACTATGGCTACACCTTC. Translation gives CASRIGTAFNYGYTF.

J is TRBJ2-5 and V is TRBV18, with 9 bases matching TRBD2. The V gene end was trimmed by 5 bases and the J gene end by 2 bases; junction bases not matched to a gene: 3. The CDR3 runs 14 residues. CDR1 is KGHSH, CDR2 LQKENI, per germline. The CDR3, as DNA: TGTGCCAGCTCAGCCCTAGCGGGGCAAGAGACCCAGTACTTC. This translates into CASSALAGQETQYF.

J is TRBJ1-6 and V is TRBV19; possibly TRBD1 for D (5 bases). Trimming took off 2 bases at V and 7 bases at J, with 18 bases between the two ends. CDR3 length: 17 amino acids. In germline, CDR1 is LNHDA, CDR2 SQIVND (reference sequence). CDR3 region: CASSIIRDPWVNSPLHF. DNA for the CDR3: TGTGCCAGTAGTATAATCAGGGATCCGTGGGTAAATTCACCCCTCCACTTT.

The rearrangement uses TRBV4-3 and TRBJ2-5, with 11 bases matching TRBD2. The DNA end favors TRBJ2-7, so the J call may be wrong. From germline, CDR1 is LGHNA and CDR2 YSLEER. The CDR3 covers 17 residues. CDR3 loop: CASSQDSTGTSGYEQYF. Written as DNA, the CDR3 is TGCGCCAGCAGCCAAGATTCCACCGGGACTAGCGGCTACGAGCAGTACTTC.

This clone has a handful of counts. This sequence joins TRBV19 and TRBJ2-3, with TRBD2 matching over 8 bases. This CDR3 region has 15 residues. V shed 2 bases and J 4 bases; nucleotides not matched to a gene: 5. The germline gives CDR1 LNHDA, CDR2 SQIVND (reference sequence). The CDR3 DNA is TGTGCCAGTAGTATAAGTGCGGGGGGACCAGATACGCAGTATTTT. Translated: CASSISAGGPDTQYF.

The chain carries TRBV10-3 and TRBJ2-3, with TRBD2 identical over 11 bases. Trimming removed 5 bases from V and 6 bases from J; junction bases left unmatched: 7. CDR3 length: 15 amino acids. The germline gives CDR1 ENHRY, CDR2 SYGVKD. The CDR3 nucleotides are TGTGCCATCAGTTTGCTAGCGGGGGGTGCTGATACGCAGTATTTT. It translates to CAISLLAGGADTQYF.

The chain links TRBV4-3 to TRBJ2-7; TRBD1 matches 9 bases. The CDR3 runs 14 residues. The germline V gene has CDR1 LGHNA and CDR2 YSLEER. Losses at the gene ends were 2 bases for V and 2 bases for J; bases not matched to a gene: 1. CDR3 nucleotides: TGCGCCAGCAGCCAAAGGGACAGGGCCTACGAGCAGTACTTC. This gives the protein CASSQRDRAYEQYF.

With regard to this clone: Germline and junction disagree at one end, which may indicate a read error. The chain links TRBV5-6 to TRBJ2-7; D uncertain. CDR3 size: 13 residues. CDR1 and CDR2 (germline): SGHDT, YYEEEE. Here the CDR3 reads CASSGVGSFEQYF. CDR3 sequence (DNA): TGTGCCAGCAGCGGAGTCGGTTCCTTCGAGCAGTACTTC.

The table lists this clone with a count of one. The chain has TRBV29-1 and TRBJ2-1; TRBD2 aligns across 11 bases. The CDR3 is 15 amino acids. V trimming: 3 bases; J trimming: 9 bases; junction bases outside the gene matches: 10. Per the germline V gene, CDR1 is SQVTM and CDR2 is ANQGSEA. CDR3 amino acids: CSVDGLAGGRSEQFF. The CDR3 bases are TGCAGCGTTGATGGCCTAGCGGGGGGCCGGAGTGAGCAGTTCTTC.

The CDR3 nucleotides read TGTGCCAGCAACCCCCCCGGGAGCTCCTACGAGCAGTACTTC. Protein: CASNPPGSSYEQYF. V is TRBV6-1 and J is TRBJ2-7; maybe TRBD2 (6 bases). This CDR3 is built from 14 residues. Per the germline V gene, CDR1 is MNHNS and CDR2 is SASEGT. Trimming took off 7 bases at V and 0 bases at J, with 13 bases between the two ends.

The sample holds one count of this clone. The genes are TRBV5-6 and TRBJ1-2; the D is unclear. Between the trimmed V and J ends, which lost 6 bases and 1 base, there was a span of 16 bases. The CDR3 has 15 residues. Germline-derived CDR1 and CDR2 are SGHDT and YYEEEE. The CDR3 sequence: CASTLRLNLNYGYTF. CDR3 DNA: TGTGCCAGCACCCTGCGGCTCAATCTTAACTATGGCTACACCTTC.

The V call is TRBV5-1, the J call TRBJ2-3, with 8 bases aligning to TRBD1. CDR1 is SGHRS and CDR2 is YFSETQ in the germline V gene. The CDR3 covers 15 residues. V gave up 1 base and J gave up 6 bases; unmatched junction bases: 7. The CDR3 DNA reads TGCGCCAGCAGCTTGATGGACAGGGTATTGGATACGCAGTATTTT. It codes for CASSLMDRVLDTQYF. The full variable domain, completed using reference TRBV5-1 and TRBJ2-3, is KAGVTQTPRYLIKTRGQQVTLSCSPISGHRSVSWYQQTPGQGLQFLFEYFSETQRNKGNFPGRFSGRQFSNSRSEMNVSTLELGDSALYLCASSLMDRVLDTQYFGPGTRLTVL.

The chain has TRBV7-2 and TRBJ1-1; 7 bases line up with TRBD1. The ends lost 3 bases at V and 0 bases at J; junction bases unmatched: 4. The CDR3 loop spans 15 amino acids. Germline CDR1 and CDR2: SGHTA and FQGNSA. CDR3 region: CASSFSGGLNTEAFF. CDR3 DNA sequence: TGTGCCAGCAGCTTCTCAGGGGGTTTGAACACTGAAGCTTTCTTT.

The V gene is TRBV5-4, the J gene TRBJ1-1; D might be TRBD1 (5 bases). The CDR3 totals 12 residues. Germline values: CDR1 SGHNT, CDR2 YYREEE (reference sequence). Trimming cost V 5 bases and J 0 bases, with 5 bases left between them. The CDR3 reads CASRGVNTEAFF. CDR3 DNA: TGTGCCAGCAGAGGGGTGAACACTGAAGCTTTCTTT.

The chain recombines TRBV6-5 with TRBJ2-7; TRBD2 might be the D (6 bases). Germline loops: CDR1 MNHEY, CDR2 SVGAGI. This CDR3 has 13 amino acids. The ends were cut back, 8 bases at V and 3 bases at J, with 14 bases in the middle. The CDR3 loop reads CASRRGAFYEQYF. CDR3 sequence (DNA): TGTGCCAGCCGTCGCGGGGCCTTCTACGAGCAGTACTTC.

This chain links TRBV5-6 with TRBJ1-5, with D possibly TRBD1 on 5 matching bases. CDR1 is SGHDT, CDR2 YYEEEE, per germline. With 5 bases removed from V and 2 bases from J, the gap between germline ends came to 11 bases. The CDR3 is 14 amino acids. The CDR3 DNA is TGTGCCAGCAGTTCGGGGGTAGGCAATCAGCCCCAGCATTTT. This translates into CASSSGVGNQPQHF.